The source of this T cell receptor beta chain is a study of cytomegalovirus exposure and HLA in healthy donors. Germline V gives CDR1 LNHDA, CDR2 SQIVND (reference sequence). The CDR3 runs 18 residues. V was clipped by 2 bases and J by 0 bases; unmatched bases: 9. 13 Jbeta primers and 60 Vbeta primers were used for the PCR. TCRdb keeps only in-frame clones here, not all; method: immunoSEQ multiplex PCR. The sample contains about 190,000 clones, around 83% of which appear only once. J is TRBJ1-3 and V is TRBV19; TRBD1 aligns across 8 bases. Sequencing was performed on PBMCs. The clonotype comes from a woman in her 40s in good health and CMV-seronegative. The CDR3, as DNA: TGTGCCAGTAGTATACGGGGACAGGACGGGGACTCTGGAAACACCATATATTTT. This codes for CASSIRGQDGDSGNTIYF.